This TCR beta chain was obtained from a study of patients and donors after allogeneic stem cell transplantation. Trimming took 0 bases from V and 5 from J, leaving 13 bases between them. This CDR3 is built from 15 residues. CDR1 is SEHNR and CDR2 is FQNEAQ in the germline V gene (reference sequence). TCRdb reprocessed the RT-PCR reads via MiXCR and lists one record per CDR3 protein. The table lists about 960,000 distinct CDR3 sequences, about a sixth of them singletons. The sequenced material came from blood, either unsorted or a sorted T cell fraction (not recorded which). This receptor was taken from a human donor who was either an allogeneic HSCT recipient or a stem cell or donor lymphocyte infusion donor (not recorded which). It is not recorded whose cells these are; they may come from a transplant donor. The rearrangement joins TRBV7-9 to TRBJ2-5; possible D gene TRBD1, 5 bases. In DNA, the CDR3 is TGTGCCAGCAGCTTAGCCGGCCCAGGGTCGGAGACCCAGTACTTC. Translated, it gives CASSLAGPGSETQYF.